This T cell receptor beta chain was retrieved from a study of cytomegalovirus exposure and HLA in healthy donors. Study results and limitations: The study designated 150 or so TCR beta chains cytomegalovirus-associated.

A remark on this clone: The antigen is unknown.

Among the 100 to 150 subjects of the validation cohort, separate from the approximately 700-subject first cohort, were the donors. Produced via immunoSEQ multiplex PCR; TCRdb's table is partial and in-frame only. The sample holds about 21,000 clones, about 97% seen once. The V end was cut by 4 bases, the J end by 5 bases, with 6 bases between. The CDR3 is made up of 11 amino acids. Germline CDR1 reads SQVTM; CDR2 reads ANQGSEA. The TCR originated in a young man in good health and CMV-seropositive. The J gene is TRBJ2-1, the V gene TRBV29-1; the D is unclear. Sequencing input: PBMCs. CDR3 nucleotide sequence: TGCAGCGTTGCTCGAGACAATGAGCAGTTCTTC. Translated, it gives CSVARDNEQFF.